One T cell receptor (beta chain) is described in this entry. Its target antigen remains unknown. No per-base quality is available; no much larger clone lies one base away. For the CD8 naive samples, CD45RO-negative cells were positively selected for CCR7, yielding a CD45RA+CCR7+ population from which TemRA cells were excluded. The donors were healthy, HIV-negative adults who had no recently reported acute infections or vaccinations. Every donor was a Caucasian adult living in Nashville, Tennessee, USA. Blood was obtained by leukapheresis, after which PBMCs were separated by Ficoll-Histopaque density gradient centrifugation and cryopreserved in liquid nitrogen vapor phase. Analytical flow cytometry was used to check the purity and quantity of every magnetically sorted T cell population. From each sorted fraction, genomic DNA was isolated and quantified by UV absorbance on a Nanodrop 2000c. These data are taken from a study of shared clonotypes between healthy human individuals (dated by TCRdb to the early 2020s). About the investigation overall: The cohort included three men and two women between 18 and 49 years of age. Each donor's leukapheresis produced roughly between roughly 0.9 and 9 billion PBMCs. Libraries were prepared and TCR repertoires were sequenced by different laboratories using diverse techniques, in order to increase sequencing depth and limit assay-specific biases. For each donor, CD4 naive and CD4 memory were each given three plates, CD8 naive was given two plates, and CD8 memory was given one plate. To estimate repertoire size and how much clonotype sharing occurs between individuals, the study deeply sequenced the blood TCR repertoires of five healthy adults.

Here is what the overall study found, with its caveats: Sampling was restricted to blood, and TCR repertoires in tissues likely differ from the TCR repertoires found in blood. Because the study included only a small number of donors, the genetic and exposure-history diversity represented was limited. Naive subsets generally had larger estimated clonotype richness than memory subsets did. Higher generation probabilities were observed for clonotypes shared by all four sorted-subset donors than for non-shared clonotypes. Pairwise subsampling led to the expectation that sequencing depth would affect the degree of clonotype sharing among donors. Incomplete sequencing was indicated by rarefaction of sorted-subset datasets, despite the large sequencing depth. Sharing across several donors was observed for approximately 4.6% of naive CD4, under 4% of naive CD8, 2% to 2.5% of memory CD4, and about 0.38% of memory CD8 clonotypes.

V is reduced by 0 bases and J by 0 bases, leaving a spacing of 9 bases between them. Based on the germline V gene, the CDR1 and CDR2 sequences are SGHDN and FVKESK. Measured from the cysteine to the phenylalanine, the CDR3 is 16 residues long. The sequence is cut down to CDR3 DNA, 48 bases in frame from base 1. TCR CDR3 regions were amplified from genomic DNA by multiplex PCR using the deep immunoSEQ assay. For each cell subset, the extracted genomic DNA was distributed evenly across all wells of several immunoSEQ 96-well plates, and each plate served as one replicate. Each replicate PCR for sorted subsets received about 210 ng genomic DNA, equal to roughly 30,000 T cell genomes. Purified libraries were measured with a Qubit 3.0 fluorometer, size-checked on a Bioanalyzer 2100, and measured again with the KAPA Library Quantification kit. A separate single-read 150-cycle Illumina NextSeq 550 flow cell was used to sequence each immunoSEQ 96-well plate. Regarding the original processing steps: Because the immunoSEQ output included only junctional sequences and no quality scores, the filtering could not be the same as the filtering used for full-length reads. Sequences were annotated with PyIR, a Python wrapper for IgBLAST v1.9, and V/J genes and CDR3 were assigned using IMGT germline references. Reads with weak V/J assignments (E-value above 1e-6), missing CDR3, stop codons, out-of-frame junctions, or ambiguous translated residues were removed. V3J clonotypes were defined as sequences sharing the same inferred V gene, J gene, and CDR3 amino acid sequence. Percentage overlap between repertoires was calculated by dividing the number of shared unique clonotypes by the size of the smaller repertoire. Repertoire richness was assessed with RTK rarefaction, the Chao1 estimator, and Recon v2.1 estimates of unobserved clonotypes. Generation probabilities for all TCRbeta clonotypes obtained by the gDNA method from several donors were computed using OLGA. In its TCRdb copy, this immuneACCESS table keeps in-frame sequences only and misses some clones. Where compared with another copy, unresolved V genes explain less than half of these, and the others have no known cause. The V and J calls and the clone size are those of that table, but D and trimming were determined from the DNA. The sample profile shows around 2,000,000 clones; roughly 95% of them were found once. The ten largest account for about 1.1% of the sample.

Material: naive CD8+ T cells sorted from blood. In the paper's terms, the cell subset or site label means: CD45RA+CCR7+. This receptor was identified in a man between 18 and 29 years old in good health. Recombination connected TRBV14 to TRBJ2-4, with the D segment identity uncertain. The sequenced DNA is TGTGCCAGCAGCCAAGATGAAGGCGTAGCCAAAAACATTCAGTACTTC. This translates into CASSQDEGVAKNIQYF.